What follows is one T cell receptor (beta chain) and its context. Assay: immunoSEQ multiplex PCR; the TCRdb copy retains only in-frame clones and omits some. The repertoire includes 300,000 to 450,000 clones, approximately 89% of them detected once, and roughly 3.9% sits in the top ten. This record belongs to a study of blood T cell repertoires in COVID-19. This TCR was sampled from a woman aged 55-75 years with COVID-19, enrolled during active disease. The sample comprised peripheral blood.

For the CDR3, the DNA is TGTGCCAGCAGGCCATTGGACAGCCTCAATCAGCCCCAGCATTTT. Its protein product is CASRPLDSLNQPQHF. The genes are TRBV6-5 and TRBJ1-5; D is perhaps TRBD1 (6 bases). The length of the CDR3 is 15 residues. Deletions cut 6 bases from V and 3 bases from J, with 15 bases between. Germline V gene sequence: CDR1 MNHEY, CDR2 SVGAGI.